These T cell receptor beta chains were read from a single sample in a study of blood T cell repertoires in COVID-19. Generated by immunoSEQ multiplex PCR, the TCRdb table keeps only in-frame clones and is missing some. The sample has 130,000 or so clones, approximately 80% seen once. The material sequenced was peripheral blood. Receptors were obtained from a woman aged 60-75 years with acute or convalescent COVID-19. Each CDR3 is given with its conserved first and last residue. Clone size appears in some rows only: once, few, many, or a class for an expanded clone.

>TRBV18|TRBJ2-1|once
CASLEGATNEQFF
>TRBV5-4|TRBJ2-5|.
CASSFPVLAGGHAAQYF
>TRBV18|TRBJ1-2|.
CASSPKRDNYGYTF
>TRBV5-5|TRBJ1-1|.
CASSLVRGQGLGTEAFF
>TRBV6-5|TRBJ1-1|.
CASQGAITEAFF
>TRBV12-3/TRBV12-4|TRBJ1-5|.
CASSLAVRQPQHF
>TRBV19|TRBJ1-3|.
CASSTKGTGSPFSGNTIYF
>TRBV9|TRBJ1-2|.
CASSVDSTGHNYGYTF
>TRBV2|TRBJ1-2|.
CATGRGGDDGYTF
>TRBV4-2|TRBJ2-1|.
CASSQEPPLAGGLNEQFF
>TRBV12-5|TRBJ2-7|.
CASGLVLGQGETYEQYF
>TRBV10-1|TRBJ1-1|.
CASSESLRLSKAFF
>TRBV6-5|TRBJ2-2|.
CASSYSQGGELFF
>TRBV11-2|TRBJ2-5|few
CASSLGTVQETQYF
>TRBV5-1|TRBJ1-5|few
CASSLEGGQPQHF
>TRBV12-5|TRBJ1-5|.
CASGSDRLVEPQHF